Each of the 7 T cell receptor beta chains below was sequenced from the same sample in a study of cytomegalovirus exposure and HLA in healthy donors. With 60 Vbeta and 13 Jbeta primers, the PCR was carried out. The repertoire was sequenced with immunoSEQ multiplex PCR; TCRdb's copy has only in-frame clones and lacks some. In the table there are 150,000 or so clones, 60% to 85% of which are singletons. Sequenced material: PBMCs. The receptors stem from a young woman in good health and CMV-seronegative.

The V and J genes are TRBV29-1 and TRBJ1-4; 8 bases line up with TRBD1. The CDR3 is made up of 19 amino acids. The germline V gene has CDR1 SQVTM and CDR2 ANQGSEA. The junction had 18 bases not matched to a gene; V was cut back by 6 bases and J by 0 bases. CDR3 sequence reads: CSVGKFDRGYLATNEKLFF. CDR3 in DNA: TGCAGCGTGGGGAAGTTTGACAGGGGCTATCTTGCAACTAATGAAAAACTGTTTTTT.

The genes are TRBV5-4 and TRBJ1-6; 7 nucleotides line up with TRBD1. The CDR3 runs 15 residues. The V segment lost 1 base and the J segment 7 bases; nucleotides outside the gene matches: 5. Germline CDR1 reads SGHNT; CDR2 reads YYREEE (reference sequence). CDR3 DNA sequence: TGTGCCAGCAGCTTGCCCGGGACAGAAAATTCACCCCTCCACTTT. Its translation: CASSLPGTENSPLHF.

This clone was counted once. This chain connects TRBV4-1 to TRBJ1-5; D may be TRBD1 (5 bases). Trimming shortened V by 4 bases and J by 5 bases, and 15 bases separated the two germline ends. CDR3 size: 15 residues. The V gene's germline CDR1 is MGHRA and CDR2 YSYEKL. CDR3 nucleotide sequence: TGCGCCAGCAGCCCAGAGGCCCAGGGTGATCAGCCCCAGCATTTT. The encoded protein is CASSPEAQGDQPQHF.

This clone was counted between two and nine times. The chain employs TRBV30 and TRBJ1-4, with TRBD1 matching 8 bases. Germline assignment: CDR1 GTSNPN and CDR2 SVGIG (reference sequence). J gave up 8 bases and V 5 bases, and 7 bases lay outside the gene matches. The CDR3 is 13 amino acids. The DNA for the CDR3 is TGTGCCTGGGGAGGACAGGGACAGGAAAAACTGTTTTTT. This gives the protein CAWGGQGQEKLFF.

This clone has only a few counts. This chain joins TRBV6-4 and TRBJ2-3; 10 bases are a match to TRBD2. There are 18 residues in the CDR3. Germline V gene data show CDR1 as MRHNA and CDR2 as SNTAGT. The V gene end was trimmed by 2 bases and the J gene end by 5 bases; junction bases not matched to a gene: 13. The CDR3 is CASSDRLPAGGLEDTQYF. The DNA for the CDR3 is TGTGCCAGCAGTGACCGGCTTCCAGCGGGGGGGCTCGAAGATACGCAGTATTTT.

The rearrangement joins TRBV14 to TRBJ2-7, with 13 bases identical to TRBD2. Germline CDR1 is SGHDN and CDR2 is FVKESK. The CDR3 runs to 18 residues. V was pared by 1 base and J by 3 bases, with 9 bases of the junction left unmatched. This CDR3 reads CASSQVTSGGLPNYEQYF. The CDR3 DNA is TGTGCCAGCAGCCAAGTGACTAGCGGGGGGCTCCCTAACTACGAGCAGTACTTC.

This chain joins TRBV19 and TRBJ2-1; TRBD2 aligns across 7 bases. Trimming removed 9 bases from V and 1 base from J; junction bases left unmatched: 15. The CDR3 is 17 residues long. The V gene's germline CDR1 is LNHDA and CDR2 SQIVND (reference sequence). In nucleotides, the CDR3 is TGTGCCAGCGCGACTAGCACCCAACGGACGTCCTACAATGAGCAGTTCTTC. Its protein product is CASATSTQRTSYNEQFF. Variable domain in full (rest from reference TRBV19 and TRBJ2-1): DGGITQSPKYLFRKEGQNVTLSCEQNLNHDAMYWYRQDPGQGLRLIYYSQIVNDFQKGDIAEGYSVSREKKESFPLTVTSAQKNPTAFYLCASATSTQRTSYNEQFFGPGTRLTVL.